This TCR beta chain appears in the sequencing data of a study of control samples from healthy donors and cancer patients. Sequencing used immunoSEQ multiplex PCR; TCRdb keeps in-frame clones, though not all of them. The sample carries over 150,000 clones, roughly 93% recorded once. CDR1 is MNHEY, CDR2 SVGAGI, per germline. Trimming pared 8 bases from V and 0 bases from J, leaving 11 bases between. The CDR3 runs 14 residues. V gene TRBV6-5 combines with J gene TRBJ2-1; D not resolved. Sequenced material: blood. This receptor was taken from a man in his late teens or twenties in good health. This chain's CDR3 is CASGSDSSYNEQFF. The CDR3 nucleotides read TGTGCCAGCGGGTCAGATAGCTCCTACAATGAGCAGTTCTTC.